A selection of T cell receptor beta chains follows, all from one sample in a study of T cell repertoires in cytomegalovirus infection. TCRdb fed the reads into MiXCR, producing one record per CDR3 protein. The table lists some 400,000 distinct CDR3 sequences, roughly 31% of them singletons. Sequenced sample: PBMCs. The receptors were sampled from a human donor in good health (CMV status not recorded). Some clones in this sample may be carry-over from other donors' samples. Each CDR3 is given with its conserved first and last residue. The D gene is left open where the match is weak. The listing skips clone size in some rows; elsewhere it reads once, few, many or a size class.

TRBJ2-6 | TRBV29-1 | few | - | TGCAGCGTTGGGTTCTCTGGGGCCAACGTCCTGACTTTC | CSVGFSGANVLTF
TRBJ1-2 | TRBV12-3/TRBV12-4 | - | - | TGTGCCAGCAGTTTAGCCCCCGTGAGGGCGGACTATGGCTACACCTTC | CASSLAPVRADYGYTF
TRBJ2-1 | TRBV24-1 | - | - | TGTGCCACCAGTGAGAGGACGGCGGATCCTAAAGGGGATGAGCAGTTCTTC | CATSERTADPKGDEQFF
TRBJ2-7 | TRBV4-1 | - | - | TGCGCCAGCAGCCACGTCGACGAGGGCAACGAGCAGTACTTC | CASSHVDEGNEQYF
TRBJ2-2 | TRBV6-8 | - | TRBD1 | TGTGCCAGCAGAACAGGGGGTCGGGCCGGGGAGCTGTTTTTT | CASRTGGRAGELFF
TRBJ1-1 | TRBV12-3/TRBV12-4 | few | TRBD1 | TGTGCCAGCAGTTTAGGGGGACAGGGGAAAGGAGAAGCTTTCTTT | CASSLGGQGKGEAFF
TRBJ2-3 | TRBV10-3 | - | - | TGTGCCATCAGCAATAATCCTTTTCGGACAGATACGCAGTATTTT | CAISNNPFRTDTQYF
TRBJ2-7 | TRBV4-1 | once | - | TGCGCCAGCAGCCAAGGGGGGAACACTTGGGCGGGCTACGAGCAGTACTTC | CASSQGGNTWAGYEQYF
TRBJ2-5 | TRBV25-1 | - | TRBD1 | TGTGCCAGCAGTGTCCGGGCAGGGGGAGATACCCAGTACTTC | CASSVRAGGDTQYF
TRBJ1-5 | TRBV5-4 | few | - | TGTGCCAGCAGCCCCCGGGACATATGGAGAAAGGGGAATCAGCCCCAGCATTTT | CASSPRDIWRKGNQPQHF
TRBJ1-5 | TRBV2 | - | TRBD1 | TGTGCCAGCAGATTACAGGGGGGAAGGGGTCAGCCCCAGCATTTT | CASRLQGGRGQPQHF
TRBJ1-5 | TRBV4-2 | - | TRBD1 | TGTGCCAGCAGCCAAGGGGGGGGGACAGGGTCGGAAAGACAGCCCCAGCATTTT | CASSQGGGTGSERQPQHF
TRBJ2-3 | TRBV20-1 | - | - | TGCAGTGCTAGACGAGACAGCCCTATTCTGGATACGCAGTATTTT | CSARRDSPILDTQYF
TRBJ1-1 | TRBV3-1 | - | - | TGTGCCAGCAGCCTAACTCTCGAAGGATCCGAAGCTTTCTTT | CASSLTLEGSEAFF
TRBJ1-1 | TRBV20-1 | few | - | TGCAGTGCTGAGGGGGAGTACACTGAAGCTTTCTTT | CSAEGEYTEAFF
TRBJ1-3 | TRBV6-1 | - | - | TGTGCCAGCAGTGAAGCCTCACCTGGAAACACCATATATTTT | CASSEASPGNTIYF
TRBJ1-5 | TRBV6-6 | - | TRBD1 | TGTGCCAGCAGTTCCGACAGGGGGCCTAATCAGCCCCAGCATTTT | CASSSDRGPNQPQHF
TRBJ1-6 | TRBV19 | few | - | TGTGCCAGTAGTATCACGGACGGTTTGGCTTCACCCCTCCACTTT | CASSITDGLASPLHF
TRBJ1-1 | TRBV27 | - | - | TGTGCCAGCAGTAACCAGGGGATGAACACTGAAGCTTTCTTT | CASSNQGMNTEAFF
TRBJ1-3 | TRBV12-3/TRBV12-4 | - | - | TGTGCCAGCACCACCGCAGGGAGCTCTGGAAACACCATATATTTT | CASTTAGSSGNTIYF
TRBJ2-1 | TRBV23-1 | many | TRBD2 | TGCGCCAGCAGTCGGATAGCGGGGGGCTTAAATGAGCAGTTCTTC | CASSRIAGGLNEQFF